This TCR beta chain comes out of a study of T cell clones after liver transplantation. Study details: Draws occurred before transplant, before withdrawal, and after complete or failed withdrawal. Study-level points and caveats: Conclusions were preliminary, with small, heterogeneous patient groups.

Only in-frame clones appear in the TCRdb table, and some are missing; sequencing was by immunoSEQ multiplex PCR. The sample shows tens of thousands of clones, roughly 85% of them seen only once. Concerning this clone itself: The antigen is unknown.

The CDR3 contains 14 residues. Per the germline V gene, CDR1 is LNHDA and CDR2 is SQIVND (reference sequence). Trimming removed 2 bases at V and 1 base at J, with 9 bases between. The chain recombines TRBV19 with TRBJ2-7, with D perhaps matching TRBD2 (5 bases). The origin of this receptor is a human patient who received a liver transplant. Some T cells may be transferred from the graft donor. The sample here was CD4+ T cells from blood, taken at the 22-month timepoint. CDR3 region: CASSISRTSYEQYF. In nucleotides, the CDR3 is TGTGCCAGTAGTATATCCAGGACTTCCTACGAGCAGTACTTC.